The 14 T cell receptor beta chains reported below all come from one sample, sequenced in a study of T cell repertoires in cytomegalovirus infection. TCRdb processed the reads anew with MiXCR; each CDR3 protein has one entry. The sample consists of about 490,000 distinct CDR3 sequences, around a quarter of them appearing once. The specimen sequenced was PBMCs. The receptors were sampled from a human donor in good health (CMV status not recorded). Some clones in this sample may be carry-over from other donors' samples.

This clonotype came up a few times. The chain links TRBV6-5 to TRBJ2-5, with 10 bases lining up with TRBD2. Germline CDR1 reads MNHEY; CDR2 reads SVGAGI. V shed 8 bases and J 5 bases; nucleotides not matched to a gene: 5. This CDR3 spans 13 amino acids. CDR3 sequence: CASQAGGVETQYF. The CDR3 nucleotides read TGTGCCAGCCAAGCGGGAGGGGTGGAGACCCAGTACTTC.

The chain uses TRBV6-2 or TRBV6-3 and TRBJ2-7; 10 nucleotides line up with TRBD2. The germline V gene encodes CDR1 MNHEY and CDR2 SVGEGT. V shed 0 bases, J shed 0 bases, and the junction held 2 bases outside the gene matches. This CDR3 comprises 16 residues. CDR3 DNA sequence: TGTGCCAGCAGTTACTCTAGCGGGAGGTCCTCCTACGAGCAGTACTTC. Protein product: CASSYSSGRSSYEQYF.

In regard to this clonotype: The germline gene is not matched at one end of the junction; a read error may be the cause. This chain uses TRBV19 with TRBJ2-3; D possibly corresponds to TRBD1 (6 bases). This CDR3 is 14 amino acids long. Germline V gene sequence: CDR1 LNHDA, CDR2 SQIVND (reference sequence). The chain's CDR3 is CASSVEYRANTQYF. Written as DNA, the CDR3 is TGTGCCAGTAGTGTAGAGTACAGGGCTAATACGCAGTATTTT.

This clonotype has a count of ten or more. The chain recombines TRBV7-2 with TRBJ2-7; perhaps TRBD2 as D (5 bases). Germline V gene sequence: CDR1 SGHTA, CDR2 FQGNSA. CDR3 length equals 13 residues. Trimming stripped 5 bases from V and 3 bases from J, with 11 bases between. Written as DNA, the CDR3 is TGTGCCAGCAGCCCGGCTAGCTTCTACGAGCAGTACTTC. It translates to CASSPASFYEQYF.

The rearrangement uses TRBV27 and TRBJ2-3; tentative D call: TRBD2 (6 bases). This CDR3 is built from 14 residues. Trimming left V 3 bases short and J 6 bases short, with 13 bases between. Per the germline V gene, CDR1 is MNHEY and CDR2 is SMNVEV (reference sequence). CDR3: CASSFPGLADTQYF. The DNA of the CDR3 is TGTGCCAGCAGTTTCCCGGGACTGGCGGATACGCAGTATTTT.

This clonotype was counted at least ten times. The rearrangement joins TRBV9 to TRBJ2-3; 13 positions match TRBD2. The CDR3 has 14 amino acids. The V segment lost 3 bases and the J segment 11 bases; nucleotides outside the gene matches: 6. CDR1 is SGDLS and CDR2 is YYNGEE in the germline V gene. DNA of the CDR3: TGTGCCAGCAGCGCAAGGACTAGCGGGAGAGGGCAGTATTTT. Translated: CASSARTSGRGQYF.

In its sample, this clonotype was seen a few times. The V and J genes are TRBV7-6 and TRBJ2-7; the match to TRBD2 covers 11 bases. J gave up 0 bases and V 5 bases, and 6 bases lay outside the gene matches. CDR1 SGHVS and CDR2 FNYEAQ come from the germline V gene. The CDR3 covers 16 residues. The CDR3 loop is CASSGVAGGNSYEQYF. The CDR3, as DNA: TGTGCCAGCAGCGGTGTAGCGGGAGGGAACTCCTACGAGCAGTACTTC.

This clonotype was seen repeatedly, ten times or more. J is TRBJ2-1 and V is TRBV6-5; 10 bases line up with TRBD2. Trimming cost V 5 bases and J 4 bases; bases outside gene matches: 14. Germline V gene lookup returns CDR1 MNHEY and CDR2 SVGAGI. The CDR3 covers 18 residues. The CDR3, as DNA: TGTGCCAGCAGTCCCACCCCTGCCGGGACTAGCGCATACAATGAGCAGTTCTTC. It specifies CASSPTPAGTSAYNEQFF.

The chain has TRBV6-2 or TRBV6-3 and TRBJ1-1; D not resolved. The ends were cut back, 6 bases at V and 4 bases at J, with 6 bases in the middle. Germline lookup yields CDR1 MNHEY and CDR2 SVGEGT. The CDR3 spans 11 residues. DNA for the CDR3: TGTGCCAGCAGGGATTTCACTGAAGCTTTCTTT. Protein product: CASRDFTEAFF.

The table lists this clonotype with a few counts. The gene calls are TRBV28 and TRBJ2-1; 7 positions agree with TRBD2. Germline assignment: CDR1 MDHEN and CDR2 SYDVKM. V trimming: 5 bases; J trimming: 1 base; junction bases outside the gene matches: 11. The CDR3 has 17 residues. CDR3 amino acids: CASSTRYSGPSYNEQFF. The DNA of the CDR3 is TGTGCCAGCAGTACTCGTTATAGCGGGCCATCCTACAATGAGCAGTTCTTC.

The rearrangement joins TRBV20-1 to TRBJ1-2, with 7 nucleotides matching TRBD1. After removal of 1 base from V and 4 bases from J, the junction contained 3 bases not matched to a gene. The CDR3 length is 13 residues. CDR1 and CDR2 (germline): DFQATT, SNEGSKA (reference sequence). CDR3 residues: CSARGQGGYGYTF. CDR3 nucleotides: TGCAGTGCTAGAGGACAGGGTGGCTATGGCTACACCTTC.

J is TRBJ2-3 and V is TRBV4-3, with 8 bases aligning to TRBD2. Germline V lookup: CDR1 LGHNA, CDR2 YSLEER. Trimming took 0 bases from V and 0 from J; bases not matched to a gene: 14. The length of the CDR3 is 20 residues. The CDR3 DNA reads as TGCGCCAGCAGCCAAGATTACGGGAGGGCTGGGGCCTCGAGCACAGATACGCAGTATTTT. The encoded protein is CASSQDYGRAGASSTDTQYF.

This clonotype was recorded a few times. This chain links TRBV5-1 with TRBJ1-2; TRBD1 matches 8 bases. CDR1 and CDR2 from the germline V gene are SGHRS and YFSETQ. This CDR3 is built from 20 residues. V dropped 4 bases and J dropped 0; count of bases not matched to a gene: 20. The CDR3 loop reads CASSQGQASPALQANYGYTF. The CDR3 region has the DNA TGCGCCAGCAGCCAGGGACAGGCGAGCCCGGCCCTCCAAGCTAACTATGGCTACACCTTC.

As regards this clonotype: With a much larger clone just one base away, this may be a read error. The CDR3 loop is CASRRDCYYNEQFF. Here the CDR3 DNA reads TGTGCCAGCAGAAGGGACTGCTATTACAATGAGCAGTTCTTC. The chain carries TRBV28 and TRBJ2-1; possibly TRBD2 for D (6 bases). From germline, CDR1 is MDHEN and CDR2 SYDVKM. There are 14 residues in the CDR3. The ends were cut back, 6 bases at V and 4 bases at J, with 13 bases in the middle.